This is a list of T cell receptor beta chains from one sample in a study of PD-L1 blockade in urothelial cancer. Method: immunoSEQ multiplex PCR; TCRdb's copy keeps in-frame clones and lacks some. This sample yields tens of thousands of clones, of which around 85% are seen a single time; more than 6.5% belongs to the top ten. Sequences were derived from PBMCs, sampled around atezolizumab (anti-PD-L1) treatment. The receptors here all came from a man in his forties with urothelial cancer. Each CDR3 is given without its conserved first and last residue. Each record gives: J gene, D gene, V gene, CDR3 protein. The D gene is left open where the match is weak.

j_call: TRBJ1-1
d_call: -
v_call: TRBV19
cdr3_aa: ASSIAGPEAF

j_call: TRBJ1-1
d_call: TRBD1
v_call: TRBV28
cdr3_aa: ASRPRDRGGTEAF

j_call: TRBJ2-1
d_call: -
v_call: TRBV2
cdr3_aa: ASSEARSGEQF

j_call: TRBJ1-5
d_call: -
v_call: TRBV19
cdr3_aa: ASRPGRQASALGNQPQH

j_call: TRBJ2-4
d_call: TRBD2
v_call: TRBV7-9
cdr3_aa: ASSQLAGVAKNIQY

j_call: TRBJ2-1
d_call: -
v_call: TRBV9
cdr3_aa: ASSPGTGGREQF

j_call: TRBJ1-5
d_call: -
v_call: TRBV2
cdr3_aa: ASHWEPLEGESQH

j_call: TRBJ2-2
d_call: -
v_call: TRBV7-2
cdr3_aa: ASSNSGRTGELF

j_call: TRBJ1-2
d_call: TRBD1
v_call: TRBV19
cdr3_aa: ARDRFWGPDYGYT

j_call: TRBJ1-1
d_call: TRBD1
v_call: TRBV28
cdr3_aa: ASTITGTAEAF

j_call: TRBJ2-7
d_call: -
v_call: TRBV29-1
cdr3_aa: SATPIVGYEQY

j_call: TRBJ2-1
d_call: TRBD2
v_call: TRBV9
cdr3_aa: ASSVGGGSYNEQF

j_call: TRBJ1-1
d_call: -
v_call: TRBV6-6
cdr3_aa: ASSPRTGIMNTEAF

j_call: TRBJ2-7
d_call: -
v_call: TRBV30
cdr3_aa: AWSVPLLGSLSYEQY

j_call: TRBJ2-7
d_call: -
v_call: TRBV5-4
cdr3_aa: ASSLEIFAGTYEQY

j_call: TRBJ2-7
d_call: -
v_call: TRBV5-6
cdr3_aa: ASRFRGAASYEQY

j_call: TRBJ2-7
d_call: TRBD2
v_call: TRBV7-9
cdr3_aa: ASSDGRASSYEQY

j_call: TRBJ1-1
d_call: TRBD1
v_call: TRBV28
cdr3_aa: ASSLGGTGGFEAF

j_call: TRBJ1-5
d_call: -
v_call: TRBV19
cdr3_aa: ASTRRAGMGSGDQPQH

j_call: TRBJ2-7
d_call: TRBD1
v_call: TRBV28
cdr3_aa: ASTRPGQGILGLDEQY

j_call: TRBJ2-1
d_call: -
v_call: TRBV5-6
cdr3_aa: ASSLKSFSVNEQF

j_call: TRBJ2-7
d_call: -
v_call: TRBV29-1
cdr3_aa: SVESGGNEQY

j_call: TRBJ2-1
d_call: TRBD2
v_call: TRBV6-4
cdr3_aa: ASPDQILAEYNEQF

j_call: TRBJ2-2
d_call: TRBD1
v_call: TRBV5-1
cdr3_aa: ASSDRGAVTGELF

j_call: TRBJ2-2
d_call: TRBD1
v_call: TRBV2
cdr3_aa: ASRTDRAGTGELF

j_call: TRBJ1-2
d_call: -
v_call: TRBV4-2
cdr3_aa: ASSRQGALTNYGYT

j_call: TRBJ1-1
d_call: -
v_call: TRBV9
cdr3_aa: ASSVLFRVNTEAF

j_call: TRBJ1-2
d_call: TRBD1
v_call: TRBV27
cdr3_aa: ASRRTGGQGYT

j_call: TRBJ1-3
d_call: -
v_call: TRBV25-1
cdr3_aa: ASSAKGVGNTIY

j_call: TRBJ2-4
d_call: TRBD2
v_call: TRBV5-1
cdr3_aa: ASSLASGRVKNIQY

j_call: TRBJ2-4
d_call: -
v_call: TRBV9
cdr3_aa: ASSPPGSSAKY

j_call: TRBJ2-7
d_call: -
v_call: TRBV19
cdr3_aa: ASSTGRNYEQY

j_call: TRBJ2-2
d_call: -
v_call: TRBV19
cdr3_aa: ASRTQGGLF

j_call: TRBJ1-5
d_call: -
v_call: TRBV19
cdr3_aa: ASSINQNQPQH

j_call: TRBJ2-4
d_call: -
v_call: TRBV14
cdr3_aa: ASSQVGGNDIQY

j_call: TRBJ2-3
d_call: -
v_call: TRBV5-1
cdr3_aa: ASSYPQHTDTQY

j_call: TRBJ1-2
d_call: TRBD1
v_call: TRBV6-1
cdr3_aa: ATERRQGVNYGYT

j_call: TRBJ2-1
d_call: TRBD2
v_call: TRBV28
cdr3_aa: ASSPPSSGTFNEQF

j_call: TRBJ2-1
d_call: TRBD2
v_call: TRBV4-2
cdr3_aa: ASSQSFGSGSVYNEQF

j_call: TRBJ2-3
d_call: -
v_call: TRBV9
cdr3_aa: ASSGGHTDTQY

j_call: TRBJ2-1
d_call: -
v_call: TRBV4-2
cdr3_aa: ASSQALGDEQF

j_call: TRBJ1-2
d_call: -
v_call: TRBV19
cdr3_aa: ASNKGTSNYGYT

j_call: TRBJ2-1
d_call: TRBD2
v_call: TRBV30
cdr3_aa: AWIRGGSGGSYNEQF

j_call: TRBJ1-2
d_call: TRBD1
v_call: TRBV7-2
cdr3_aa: ASSALGQGNGYT

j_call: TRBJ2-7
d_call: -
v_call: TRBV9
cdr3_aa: ASSVAPTGDREQY

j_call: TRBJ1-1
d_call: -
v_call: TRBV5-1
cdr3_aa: ASSLESGFMNTEAF

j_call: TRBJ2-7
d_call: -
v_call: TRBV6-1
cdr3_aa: ASSREAHEQY

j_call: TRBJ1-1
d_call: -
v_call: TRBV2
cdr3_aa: ASTLYIGDPEAF

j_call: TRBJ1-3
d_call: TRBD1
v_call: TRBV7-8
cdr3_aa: ASSLRGRQGPSGNTIY

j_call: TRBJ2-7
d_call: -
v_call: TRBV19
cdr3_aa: ASSSPARSYEQY

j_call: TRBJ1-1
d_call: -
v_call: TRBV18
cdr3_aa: ASSPFQDTEAF

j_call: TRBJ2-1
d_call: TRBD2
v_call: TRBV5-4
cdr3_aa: ASSPPSGSYNEQF

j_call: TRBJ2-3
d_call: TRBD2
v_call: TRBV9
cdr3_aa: ASSGGTSLSDTQY

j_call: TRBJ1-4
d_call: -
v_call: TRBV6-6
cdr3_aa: ASSLTGLRTEKLF

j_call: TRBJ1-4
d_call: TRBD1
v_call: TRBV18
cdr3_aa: ASSRGMGQGNEKLF

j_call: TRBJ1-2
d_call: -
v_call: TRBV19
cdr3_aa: ASTPTVLLSGYT

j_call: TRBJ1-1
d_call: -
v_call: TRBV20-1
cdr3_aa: GGYEAF

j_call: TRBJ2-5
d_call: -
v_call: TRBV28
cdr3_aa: ASTSSDSKETQY

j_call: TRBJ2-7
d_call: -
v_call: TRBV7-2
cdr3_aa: ASSLSGSSYEQY

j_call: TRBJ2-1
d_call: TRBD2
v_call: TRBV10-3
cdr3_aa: AINSGGPDNEQF